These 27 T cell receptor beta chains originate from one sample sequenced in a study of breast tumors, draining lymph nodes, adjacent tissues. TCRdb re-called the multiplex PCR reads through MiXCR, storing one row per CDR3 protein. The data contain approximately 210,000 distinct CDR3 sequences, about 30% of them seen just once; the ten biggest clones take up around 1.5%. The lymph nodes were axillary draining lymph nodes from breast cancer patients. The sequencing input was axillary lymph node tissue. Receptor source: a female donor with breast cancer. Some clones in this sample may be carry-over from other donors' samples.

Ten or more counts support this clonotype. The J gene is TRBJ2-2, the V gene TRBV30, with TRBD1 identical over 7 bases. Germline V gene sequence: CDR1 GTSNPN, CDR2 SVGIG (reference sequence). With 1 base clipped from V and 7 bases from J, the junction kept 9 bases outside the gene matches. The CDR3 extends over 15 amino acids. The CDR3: CAWSEQTGSLGELFF. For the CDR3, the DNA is TGTGCCTGGAGTGAGCAGACAGGGTCGCTCGGGGAGCTGTTTTTT. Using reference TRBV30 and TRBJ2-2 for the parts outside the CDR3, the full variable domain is SQTIHQWPATLVQPVGSPLSLECTVEGTSNPNLYWYRQAAGRGLQLLFYSVGIGQISSEVPQNLSASRPQDRQFILSSKKLLLSDSGFYLCAWSEQTGSLGELFFGEGSRLTVL.

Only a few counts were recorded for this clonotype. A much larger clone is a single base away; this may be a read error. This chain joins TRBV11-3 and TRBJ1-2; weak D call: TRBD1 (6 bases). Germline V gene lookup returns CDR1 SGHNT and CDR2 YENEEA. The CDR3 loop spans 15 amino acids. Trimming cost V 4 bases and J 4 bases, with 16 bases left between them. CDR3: CASSSHAGAAYGYTF. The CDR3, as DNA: TGTGCCAGCAGCTCCCACGCAGGGGCAGCCTATGGCTACACCTTC.

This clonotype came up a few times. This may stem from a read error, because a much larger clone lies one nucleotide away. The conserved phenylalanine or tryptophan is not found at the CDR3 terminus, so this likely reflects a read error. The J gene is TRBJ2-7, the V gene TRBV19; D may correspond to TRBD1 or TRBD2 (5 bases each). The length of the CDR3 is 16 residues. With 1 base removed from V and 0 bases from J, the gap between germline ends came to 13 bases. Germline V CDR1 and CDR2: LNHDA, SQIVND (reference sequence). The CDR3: CASSIAQGGRSYEQYS. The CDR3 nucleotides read TGTGCCAGTAGTATAGCGCAGGGCGGGCGCTCCTACGAGCAGTACTCC.

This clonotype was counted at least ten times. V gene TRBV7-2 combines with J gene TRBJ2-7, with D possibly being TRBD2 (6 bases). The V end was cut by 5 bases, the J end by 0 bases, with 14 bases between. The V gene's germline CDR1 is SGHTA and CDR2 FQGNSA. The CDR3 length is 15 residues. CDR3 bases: TGTGCCAGCAGCCCAAGGAGGGGCTACTCCTACGAGCAGTACTTC. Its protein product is CASSPRRGYSYEQYF.

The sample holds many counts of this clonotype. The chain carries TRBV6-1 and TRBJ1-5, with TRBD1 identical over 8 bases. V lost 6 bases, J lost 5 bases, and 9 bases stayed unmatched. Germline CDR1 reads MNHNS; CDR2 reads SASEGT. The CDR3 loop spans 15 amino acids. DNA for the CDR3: TGTGCCAGCAGGGTAAGGACAGGGAAGGATCAGCCCCAGCATTTT. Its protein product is CASRVRTGKDQPQHF.

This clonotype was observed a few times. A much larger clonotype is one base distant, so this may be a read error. The CDR3 DNA reads TGTGCCAGCAGTGAGGGGGGGGGGGTAGGGACCTACGAGCAGTACTTC. Amino acid sequence: CASSEGGGVGTYEQYF. The chain joins TRBV2 to TRBJ2-7; 7 bases match TRBD2. CDR3 length equals 16 residues. Germline-derived CDR1 and CDR2 are SNHLY and FYNNEI. Germline trimming cut 3 bases from V and 2 bases from J; bases unmatched to any gene: 10.

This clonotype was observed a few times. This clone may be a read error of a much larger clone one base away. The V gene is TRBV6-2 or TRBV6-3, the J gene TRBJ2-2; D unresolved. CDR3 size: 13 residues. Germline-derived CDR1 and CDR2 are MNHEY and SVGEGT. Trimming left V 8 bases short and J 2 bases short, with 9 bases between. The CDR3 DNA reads TGTGCCAGCCGGCACAGTAACACCGGGGAGCTGTTTTTT. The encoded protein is CASRHSNTGELFF.

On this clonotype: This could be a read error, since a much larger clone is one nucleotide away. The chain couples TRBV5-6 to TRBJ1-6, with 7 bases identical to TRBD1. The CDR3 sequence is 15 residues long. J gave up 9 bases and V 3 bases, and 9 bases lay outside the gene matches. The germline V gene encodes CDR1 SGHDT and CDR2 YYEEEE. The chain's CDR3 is CASSSGTAISSPLHF. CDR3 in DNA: TGTGCCAGCAGCTCCGGGACAGCGATAAGTTCACCCCTCCACTTT.

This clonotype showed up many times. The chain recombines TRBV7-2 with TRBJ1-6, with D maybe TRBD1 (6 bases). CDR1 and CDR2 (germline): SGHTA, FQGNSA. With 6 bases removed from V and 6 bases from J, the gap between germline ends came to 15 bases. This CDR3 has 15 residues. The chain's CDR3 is CASRPPGTTNSPLHF. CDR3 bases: TGTGCCAGCAGACCCCCCGGGACAACTAATTCACCCCTCCACTTT. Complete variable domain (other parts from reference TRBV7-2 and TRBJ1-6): GAGVSQSPSNKVTEKGKDVELRCDPISGHTALYWYRQSLGQGLEFLIYFQGNSAPDKSGLPSDRFSAERTGGSVSTLTIQRTQQEDSAVYLCASRPPGTTNSPLHFGNGTRLTVT.

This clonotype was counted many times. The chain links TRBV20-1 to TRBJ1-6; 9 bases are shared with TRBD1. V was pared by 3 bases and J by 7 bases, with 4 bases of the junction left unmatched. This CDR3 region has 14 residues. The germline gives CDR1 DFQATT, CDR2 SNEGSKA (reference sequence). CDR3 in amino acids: CSARRTGANSPLHF. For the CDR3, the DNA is TGCAGTGCTAGGAGGACAGGGGCCAATTCACCCCTCCACTTT.

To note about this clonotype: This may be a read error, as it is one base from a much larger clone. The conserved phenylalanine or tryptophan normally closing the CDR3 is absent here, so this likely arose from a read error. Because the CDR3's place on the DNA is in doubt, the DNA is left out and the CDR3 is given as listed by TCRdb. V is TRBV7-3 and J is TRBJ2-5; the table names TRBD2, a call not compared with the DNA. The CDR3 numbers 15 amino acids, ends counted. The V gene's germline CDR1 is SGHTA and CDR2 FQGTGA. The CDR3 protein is CASSPLLSGQETRYL.

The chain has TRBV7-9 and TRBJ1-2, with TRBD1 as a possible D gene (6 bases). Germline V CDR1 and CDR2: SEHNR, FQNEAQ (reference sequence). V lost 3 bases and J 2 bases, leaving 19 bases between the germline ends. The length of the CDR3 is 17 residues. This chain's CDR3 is CASSLREGRGPNYGYTF. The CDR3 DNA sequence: TGTGCCAGCAGCTTGCGGGAGGGCAGGGGACCGAACTATGGCTACACCTTC.

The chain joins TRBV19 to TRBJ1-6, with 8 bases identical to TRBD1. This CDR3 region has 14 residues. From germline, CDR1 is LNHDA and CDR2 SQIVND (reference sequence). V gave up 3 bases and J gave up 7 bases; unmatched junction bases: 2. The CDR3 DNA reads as TGTGCCAGTAGTATCCCAGGGGGCAATTCACCCCTCCACTTT. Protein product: CASSIPGGNSPLHF.

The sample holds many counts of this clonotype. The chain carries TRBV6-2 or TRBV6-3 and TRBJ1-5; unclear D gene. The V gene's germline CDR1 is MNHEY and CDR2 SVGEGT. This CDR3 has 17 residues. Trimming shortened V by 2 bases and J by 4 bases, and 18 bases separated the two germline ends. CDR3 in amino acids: CASSYTHSINLNQPQHF. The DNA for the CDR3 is TGTGCCAGCAGTTACACCCACAGTATCAATCTTAATCAGCCCCAGCATTTT.

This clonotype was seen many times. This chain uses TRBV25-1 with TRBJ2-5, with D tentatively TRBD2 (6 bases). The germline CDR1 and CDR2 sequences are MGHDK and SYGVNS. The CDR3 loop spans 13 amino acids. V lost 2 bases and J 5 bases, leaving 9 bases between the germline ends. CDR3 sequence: CASSEREWETQYF. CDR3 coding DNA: TGTGCCAGCAGTGAACGGGAGTGGGAGACCCAGTACTTC.

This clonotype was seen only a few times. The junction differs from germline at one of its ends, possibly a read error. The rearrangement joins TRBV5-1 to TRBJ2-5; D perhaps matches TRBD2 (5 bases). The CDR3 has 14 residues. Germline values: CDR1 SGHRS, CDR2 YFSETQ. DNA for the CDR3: TGCGCCAGCAGCCTCCTGGGGAGACAAGACACCCAGTACTTC. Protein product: CASSLLGRQDTQYF.

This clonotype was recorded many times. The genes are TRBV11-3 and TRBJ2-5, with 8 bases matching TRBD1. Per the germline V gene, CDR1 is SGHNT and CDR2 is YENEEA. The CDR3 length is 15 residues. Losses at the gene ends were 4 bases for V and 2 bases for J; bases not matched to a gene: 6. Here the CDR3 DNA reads TGTGCCAGCAGCTCCACAGACAGGGGACAAGAGACCCAGTACTTC. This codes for CASSSTDRGQETQYF. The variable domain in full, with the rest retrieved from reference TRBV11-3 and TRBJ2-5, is EAGVVQSPRYKIIEKKQPVAFWCNPISGHNTLYWYLQNLGQGPELLIRYENEEAVDDSQLPKDRFSAERLKGVDSTLKIQPAELGDSAVYLCASSSTDRGQETQYFGPGTRLLVL.

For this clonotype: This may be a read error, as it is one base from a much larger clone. The CDR3 DNA follows: TGTGCCACCAGTGATCTACGCATCGGGGGGGGTACAGAGACCCAGTACTTC. It is translated as CATSDLRIGGGTETQYF. V gene TRBV24-1 combines with J gene TRBJ2-5; 8 positions agree with TRBD2. Germline assignment: CDR1 KGHDR and CDR2 SFDVKD. J lost 4 bases, V lost 3 bases, and 12 bases had no gene match. CDR3 size: 17 residues.

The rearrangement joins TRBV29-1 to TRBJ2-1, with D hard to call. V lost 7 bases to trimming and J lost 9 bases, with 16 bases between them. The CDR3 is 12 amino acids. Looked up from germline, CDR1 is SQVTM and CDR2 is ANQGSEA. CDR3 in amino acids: CSALRVLIEQFF. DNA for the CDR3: TGCAGCGCCCTCCGGGTCCTGATTGAGCAGTTCTTC.

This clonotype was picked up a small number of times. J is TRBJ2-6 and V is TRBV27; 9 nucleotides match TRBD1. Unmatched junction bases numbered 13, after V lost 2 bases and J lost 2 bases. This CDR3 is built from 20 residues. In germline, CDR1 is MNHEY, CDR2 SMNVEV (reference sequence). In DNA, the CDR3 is TGTGCCAGCAGTTTAAAGGCCGCGGGACAGGGTCTGACTGGGGCCAACGTCCTGACTTTC. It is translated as CASSLKAAGQGLTGANVLTF.

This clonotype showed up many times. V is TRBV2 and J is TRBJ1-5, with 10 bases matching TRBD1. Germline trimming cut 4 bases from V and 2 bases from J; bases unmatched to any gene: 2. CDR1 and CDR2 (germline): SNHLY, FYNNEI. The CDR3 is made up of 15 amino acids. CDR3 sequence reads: CASSGGTGGNQPQHF. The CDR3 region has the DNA TGTGCCAGCAGTGGTGGGACAGGGGGCAATCAGCCCCAGCATTTT.

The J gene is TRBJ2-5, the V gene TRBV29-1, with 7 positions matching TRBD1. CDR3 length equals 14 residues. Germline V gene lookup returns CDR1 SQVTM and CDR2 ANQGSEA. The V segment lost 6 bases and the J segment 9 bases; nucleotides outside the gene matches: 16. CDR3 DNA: TGCAGCGTCCTGATCACACCAGGGGGTCAGCCCCAGTACTTC. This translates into CSVLITPGGQPQYF.

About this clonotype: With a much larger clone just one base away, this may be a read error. The CDR3 protein is CASKRIRSGHSYEQYF. The DNA of the CDR3 is TGTGCCAGCAAGCGTATTCGTAGCGGGCACTCCTACGAGCAGTACTTC. The V and J genes are TRBV11-2 and TRBJ2-7; TRBD2 matches at 7 bases. The CDR3 contains 16 residues. Germline loops: CDR1 SGHAT, CDR2 FQNNGV. The junction had 12 bases not matched to a gene; V was cut back by 7 bases and J by 0 bases.

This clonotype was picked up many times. DNA for the CDR3: TGTGCCAGCAATTGGAGCTCTGGAAACACCATATATTTT. Its translation: CASNWSSGNTIYF. This chain uses TRBV6-1 with TRBJ1-3; D unresolved. Germline V gene lookup returns CDR1 MNHNS and CDR2 SASEGT. The ends were cut back, 7 bases at V and 0 bases at J, with 7 bases in the middle. CDR3 size: 13 residues.

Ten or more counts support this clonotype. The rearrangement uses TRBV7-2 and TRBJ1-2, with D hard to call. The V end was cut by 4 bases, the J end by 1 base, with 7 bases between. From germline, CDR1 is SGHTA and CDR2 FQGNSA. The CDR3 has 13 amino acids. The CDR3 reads CASSSGSNYGYTF. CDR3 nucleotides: TGTGCCAGCAGCTCCGGAAGTAACTATGGCTACACCTTC.

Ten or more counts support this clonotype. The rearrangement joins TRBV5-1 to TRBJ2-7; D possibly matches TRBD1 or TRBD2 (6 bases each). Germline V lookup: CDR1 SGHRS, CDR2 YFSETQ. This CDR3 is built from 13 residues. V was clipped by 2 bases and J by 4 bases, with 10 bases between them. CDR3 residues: CASSFGGTYEQYF. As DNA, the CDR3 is TGCGCCAGCAGCTTCGGGGGCACTTACGAGCAGTACTTC.

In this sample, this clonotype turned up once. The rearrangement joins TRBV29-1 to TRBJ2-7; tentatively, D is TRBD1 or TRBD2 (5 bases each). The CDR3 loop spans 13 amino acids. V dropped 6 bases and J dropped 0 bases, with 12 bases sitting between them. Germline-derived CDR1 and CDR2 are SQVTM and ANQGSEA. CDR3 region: CSVGTANSYEQYF. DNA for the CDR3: TGCAGCGTCGGGACGGCTAACTCCTACGAGCAGTACTTC.